This record looks at one T cell receptor beta chain sequence and its context. This clonotype has ten or more counts. Its specific antigen is unknown. No qualities accompany the bases; no much larger clone lies one base away. The library was produced with 5' RACE. The sequencer listed for this sample is NextSeq 500. To allow correction of PCR and sequencing errors, the TCR library protocol tagged every TCR cDNA molecule with a unique molecular identifier. In the source study's methods: TCR identification, UMI-based error correction and CDR3 extraction were all carried out with Decombinator tools. TCRs above a frequency of 2 per 1,000, corresponding to the top 1% of the tumor frequency distribution, were defined as expanded. Renyi diversity was computed with the R vegan package after each repertoire had been subsampled 100 times to 5,000 TCRs. CDR3 similarity networks were built from amino acid triplet string-kernel similarity, with CDR3s being connected when pairwise similarity was above 0.82. The public sequencing data were trimmed at Q25 with fastp and processed into clonotypes with MiXCR by TCRdb, which kept only in-frame beta chains. Rows merge per CDR3 protein into single entries with the most common DNA and genes. For this entry, the V and J calls and clone size follow TCRdb and not the study's own pipeline. Recorded for this sample are 35,000 to 45,000 distinct CDR3 sequences; about 7.6% of them occurred a single time. Clones ranked in the top ten supply about 9.2% of the sample.

The sample originates from a study of spatial heterogeneity in lung cancer (dated by TCRdb to the late 2010s). At the level of the whole study: The donors were some 72 patients from the lung TRACERx cohort who had early-stage, untreated non-small cell lung cancer. The study quantitatively compared TCR alpha and beta repertoires across multiple tumor regions, matched nontumor lung and blood in non-small cell lung cancer. Follow-up PBMC samples were sequenced whenever available, with the median time to follow-up being about two years after resection. At surgery, both alpha and beta chains were TCR-sequenced in around 240 tumor regions, roughly 64 matched nontumor lung samples and over 50 PBMC samples. The study linked features of the TCR repertoire to counts of nonsynonymous mutations, which were determined by whole-exome sequencing of tumor tissue. In the raw uncorrected reads, each unique combination of TCR and UMI appeared more than ten times on average. Beta-chain transcripts were consistently detected in greater numbers than alpha-chain transcripts, which likely reflects a higher abundance of beta-chain transcripts.

The paper as a whole reports these results and caveats: Only roughly 15 patients were included in comparisons of baseline and follow-up blood repertoires. Ubiquitous expanded tumor TCRs were found in blood more often at tumor resection than at routine follow-up. Additional single-cell paired TCR alpha and beta sequencing was considered necessary to confirm, at a functional level, the hypothesis that regional TCRs recognize regional mutations.

At the junction V is shortened by 4 bases and J by 3 bases, with 12 bases in between. The CDR3 runs 14 residues from the cysteine to the phenylalanine. Here the CDR3 DNA is all that survives: 42 bases in frame from base 1. In the germline V gene (reference sequence), CDR1 corresponds to LNHNV and CDR2 to YYDKDF. Sample time point, as interpreted from the label and publication: blood at routine non-recurrence follow-up after resection. Whole RNA extracted from tumor and nontumor lung tissue, or from cryopreserved PBMC samples, was used for TCR sequencing without cell sorting. Only patients with enough RNA available from two or more tumor regions were chosen for TCR sequencing.

Sequences were derived from PBMCs, sampled at follow-up. The source is a male donor with early-stage non-small cell lung cancer. The rearranged chain carries TRBV15 and TRBJ1-1, with the D gene uncertain. The nucleotides are TGTGCCACCAGCACTGGAAGGGATTACACTGAAGCTTTCTTT. Translated, this gives CATSTGRDYTEAFF.